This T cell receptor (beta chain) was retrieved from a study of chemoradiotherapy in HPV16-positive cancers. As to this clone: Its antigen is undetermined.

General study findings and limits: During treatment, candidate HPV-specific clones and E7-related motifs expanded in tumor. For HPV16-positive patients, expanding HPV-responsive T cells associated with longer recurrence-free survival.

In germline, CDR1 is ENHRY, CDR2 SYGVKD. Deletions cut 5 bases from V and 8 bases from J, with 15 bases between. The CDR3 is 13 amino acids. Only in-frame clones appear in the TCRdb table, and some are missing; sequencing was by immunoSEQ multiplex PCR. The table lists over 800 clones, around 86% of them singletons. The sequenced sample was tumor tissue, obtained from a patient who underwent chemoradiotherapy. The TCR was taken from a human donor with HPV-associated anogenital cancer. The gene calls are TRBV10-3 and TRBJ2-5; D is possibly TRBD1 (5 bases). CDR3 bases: TGTGCCATCAGTATAACAGGTGTCTCAACCCAGTACTTC. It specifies CAISITGVSTQYF.